The 16 T cell receptor beta chains below come from one sample, sequenced in a study of post-analysis software for immune sequencing data. Study observations and caveats: Patients carried five TRBV segments more frequently than controls did, and TRBV5-6, TRBV5-1 and TRBV20-1 were among them.

Unique molecular identifiers were built into the TCR beta cDNA libraries. TCRdb recomputed calls from the PCR reads with MiXCR, one row per CDR3 protein. The sample has about half a million distinct CDR3 sequences, roughly 45% seen once. Antigens for these TCRs are unknown. The sequencing sample was made of blood. Receptors originate from a girl aged 5-17 years with multiple sclerosis.

This clonotype turned up a few times. The V and J genes are TRBV7-2 and TRBJ2-3, with 9 bases fitting TRBD1. Trimming took 3 bases from V and 4 from J; bases not matched to a gene: 5. This CDR3 has 15 residues. Germline V gives CDR1 SGHTA, CDR2 FQGNSA. CDR3 amino acids: CASSFTGGAADTQYF. CDR3 DNA: TGTGCCAGCAGCTTTACAGGGGGCGCAGCAGATACGCAGTATTTT.

The chain recombines TRBV20-1 with TRBJ2-1; 7 positions agree with TRBD2. Losses at the gene ends were 6 bases for V and 0 bases for J; bases not matched to a gene: 11. The CDR3 runs to 16 residues. Per germline, CDR1 DFQATT and CDR2 SNEGSKA (reference sequence). CDR3 loop: CSAKTSNPSSYNEQFF. CDR3 DNA sequence: TGCAGTGCGAAGACTAGCAACCCGAGCTCCTACAATGAGCAGTTCTTC.

V is TRBV6-6 and J is TRBJ2-3; unclear D gene. From germline, CDR1 is MNHNY and CDR2 SVGAGI (reference sequence). The V gene lost 3 bases and the J gene lost 0 bases, with 10 bases spanning the gap. CDR3 length: 15 amino acids. Here the CDR3 reads CASSYTPRSTDTQYF. CDR3 sequence (DNA): TGTGCCAGCAGTTATACCCCGCGGAGCACAGATACGCAGTATTTT.

This chain joins TRBV6-5 and TRBJ2-7, with 9 bases matching TRBD2. The trim removed 7 bases at V and 2 bases at J, leaving 3 bases unmatched. CDR1 and CDR2 (germline): MNHEY, SVGAGI. The CDR3 consists of 13 residues. CDR3 bases: TGTGCCAGCAAGGGGACTAGCCCCTACGAGCAGTACTTC. It is translated as CASKGTSPYEQYF.

This clonotype occurred many times. This chain links TRBV5-1 with TRBJ2-3; D remains ambiguous. This CDR3 spans 14 amino acids. Looked up from germline, CDR1 is SGHRS and CDR2 is YFSETQ. Trimming removed 7 bases from V and 3 bases from J, with 15 bases in between. CDR3 nucleotide sequence: TGCGCCAGCGGGCGAGACGCCTTAACAGATACGCAGTATTTT. Residues: CASGRDALTDTQYF.

The V gene is TRBV27, the J gene TRBJ2-7; 13 nucleotides align to TRBD2. Germline V gene lookup returns CDR1 MNHEY and CDR2 SMNVEV (reference sequence). CDR3 length: 13 amino acids. The junction had 3 bases not matched to a gene; V was cut back by 9 bases and J by 4 bases. The CDR3 is CASGLAGEYEQYF. DNA of the CDR3: TGTGCCAGTGGACTAGCGGGAGAATACGAGCAGTACTTC.

This chain links TRBV27 with TRBJ1-2, with 8 bases identical to TRBD1. This CDR3 region has 16 residues. Germline CDR1 and CDR2: MNHEY and SMNVEV (reference sequence). Trimming removed 6 bases from V and 5 bases from J; junction bases left unmatched: 14. The CDR3 region is CASRASGTGGGYGYTF. In nucleotides, the CDR3 is TGTGCCAGCAGAGCTTCCGGGACAGGAGGCGGGTATGGCTACACCTTC.

This clonotype occurred a few times. This sequence joins TRBV14 and TRBJ1-2; D may be TRBD1 (5 bases). The CDR3 covers 15 residues. V was pared by 3 bases and J by 4 bases, with 15 bases between. CDR1 is SGHDN and CDR2 is FVKESK in the germline V gene. The CDR3 DNA follows: TGTGCCAGCAGCCAGGGCTCCCTCGGGGGCTATGGCTACACCTTC. This sequence encodes CASSQGSLGGYGYTF. Combining the CDR3 with reference TRBV14 and TRBJ1-2 gives the whole variable domain EAGVTQFPSHSVIEKGQTVTLRCDPISGHDNLYWYRRVMGKEIKFLLHFVKESKQDESGMPNNRFLAERTGGTYSTLKVQPAELEDSGVYFCASSQGSLGGYGYTFGSGTRLTVV.

This chain uses TRBV14 with TRBJ1-2; no clear D gene. Germline CDR1 is SGHDN and CDR2 is FVKESK. V lost 1 base, J lost 7 bases, and 13 bases lay in between. The CDR3 spans 14 residues. In DNA, the CDR3 is TGTGCCAGCAGCCAAGTGGATTCCCCCCCTGGCTACACCTTC. Residues: CASSQVDSPPGYTF.

The chain joins TRBV29-1 to TRBJ1-1; D remains ambiguous. Germline V gives CDR1 SQVTM, CDR2 ANQGSEA. The CDR3 runs 10 residues. The ends were cut back, 4 bases at V and 10 bases at J, with 10 bases in the middle. CDR3 coding DNA: TGCAGCGTTGCTGAAGTAACAGCTTTCTTT. Translating gives CSVAEVTAFF.

This clonotype was observed once. The chain links TRBV6-5 to TRBJ2-3; D might be TRBD2 (6 bases). Germline CDR1 MNHEY, CDR2 SVGAGI. The CDR3 runs to 15 residues. Trimming removed 5 bases from V and 0 bases from J, with 12 bases in between. CDR3 residues: CASSRSGVSTDTQYF. As DNA, the CDR3 is TGTGCCAGCAGTCGTAGCGGAGTAAGCACAGATACGCAGTATTTT.

Details on this clonotype: A junction end diverges from the germline sequence, so it may reflect a read error. The chain combines TRBV4-1 with TRBJ2-5, with 14 bases that match TRBD2. Germline V lookup: CDR1 MGHRA, CDR2 YSYEKL. There are 16 residues in the CDR3. CDR3 bases: TGCGCCGGCAGCCAGACTAGCGGGAGGGCCACAGAGACCCAGTACTTC. Residues: CAGSQTSGRATETQYF.

This chain connects TRBV29-1 to TRBJ2-1; 12 nucleotides agree with TRBD2. Germline V gene sequence: CDR1 SQVTM, CDR2 ANQGSEA. The V and J ends lost 7 bases and 8 bases, in that order; junction bases with no gene match: 15. This CDR3 has 16 residues. In DNA form, the CDR3 reads TGCAGCGCCCCAAGCTTGACTAGCGGGAGTTTCGATGAGCAGTTCTTC. Encoded protein: CSAPSLTSGSFDEQFF.

J is TRBJ1-2 and V is TRBV25-1, with a weak D call TRBD1 (6 bases). Germline V gives CDR1 MGHDK, CDR2 SYGVNS. This CDR3 region has 14 residues. V gave up 4 bases and J gave up 4 bases, with 13 bases separating them. Here the CDR3 reads CASSGKGGGYGYTF. CDR3 nucleotide sequence: TGTGCCAGCAGTGGGAAAGGGGGAGGCTATGGCTACACCTTC.

The chain is built from TRBV2 and TRBJ2-7; D is undetermined. The CDR3 has 14 amino acids. Germline V gives CDR1 SNHLY, CDR2 FYNNEI. The V end lost 4 bases, the J end lost 0 bases, and 10 bases lay between the germline ends. CDR3 nucleotide sequence: TGTGCCAGCAGTGCAGATTCGAGCTCCTACGAGCAGTACTTC. It is translated as CASSADSSSYEQYF.

The CDR3 loop reads CASSLYPRALQYF. The CDR3 nucleotides are TGTGCCAGCAGCTTGTATCCCCGGGCCCTACAGTATTTT. The rearrangement joins TRBV7-2 to TRBJ2-3; the D is unclear. V dropped 3 bases and J dropped 12 bases, with 16 bases sitting between them. Germline V gene sequence: CDR1 SGHTA, CDR2 FQGNSA. This CDR3 region has 13 residues.